The 7 T cell receptor beta chains below come from one sample, sequenced in a study of glioma-infiltrating T cells. Using RNA template, CDR3s of TCR alpha and beta were amplified with iRepertoire arm-PCR. A single record per CDR3 protein comes from TCRdb applying MiXCR to the multiplex PCR reads. This table holds roughly 130,000 distinct CDR3 sequences, under 30% found once. The sample taken for sequencing was glioma tissue, nonneoplastic brain tissue, or PBMCs (not recorded which). Receptor source: a human donor with low-grade glioma or glioblastoma, undergoing nonglioma brain surgery, or in good health (not recorded which).

This clonotype was seen just once. With a much larger clone just one base away, this may be a read error. The genes are TRBV27 and TRBJ1-6; a weak D match, TRBD1 (5 bases). CDR3 length: 15 residues. V was clipped by 5 bases and J by 7 bases, with 15 bases between them. Germline CDR1 reads MNHEY; CDR2 reads SMNVEV (reference sequence). CDR3 amino acids: CASSPWDRPNSPLHF. For the CDR3, the DNA is TGTGCCAGCAGTCCCTGGGACCGACCAAATTCACCCCTCCACTTT.

This clonotype has a count of ten or more. V usage is TRBV7-6 and J usage is TRBJ2-3, with D unclear. The length of the CDR3 is 14 residues. Germline V CDR1 and CDR2: SGHVS, FNYEAQ. Trimming took off 1 base at V and 2 bases at J, with 7 bases between the two ends. The CDR3 sequence is CASSLGGDTDTQYF. The CDR3 DNA sequence: TGTGCCAGCAGCTTAGGTGGGGACACAGATACGCAGTATTTT. Full variable domain (rest looked up from reference TRBV7-6 and TRBJ2-3): GAGVSQSPRYKVTKRGQDVALRCDPISGHVSLYWYRQALGQGPEFLTYFNYEAQQDKSGLPNDRFSAERPEGSISTLTIQRTEQRDSAMYRCASSLGGDTDTQYFGPGTRLTVL.

The chain recombines TRBV19 with TRBJ2-1; D ambiguous. The germline V and J ends were trimmed by 3 bases and 8 bases, with 8 bases remaining between them. Germline V CDR1 and CDR2: LNHDA, SQIVND (reference sequence). The CDR3 has 12 residues. This CDR3 is CASSIFGYEQFF. CDR3 sequence (DNA): TGTGCCAGTAGTATCTTTGGTTATGAGCAGTTCTTC.

In regard to this clonotype: Being one base from a much bigger clone, this may be a read error. V and J are TRBV6-1 and TRBJ1-4; D unclear. CDR1 MNHNS and CDR2 SASEGT come from the germline V gene. CDR3 length equals 14 residues. Between the trimmed V and J ends, which lost 8 bases and 0 bases, there was a span of 10 bases. CDR3 sequence (DNA): TGTGCCAGCGGAACCTCCGCAACTAATGAAAAACTGTTTTTT. It translates to CASGTSATNEKLFF.

This clonotype was counted ten times or more. This rearrangement joins TRBV2 to TRBJ1-5; D unresolved. Trimming removed 5 bases at V and 2 bases at J, with 13 bases between. The CDR3 loop spans 15 amino acids. CDR1 and CDR2 (germline): SNHLY, FYNNEI. The CDR3 DNA follows: TGTGCCAGCAGTCGTGATGAGATGCGCAATCAGCCCCAGCATTTT. Its protein is CASSRDEMRNQPQHF.

This clonotype was counted ten times or more. The chain uses TRBV20-1 and TRBJ1-1; D gene unclear. The germline V gene encodes CDR1 DFQATT and CDR2 SNEGSKA (reference sequence). The CDR3 sequence is 12 residues long. V was cut by 2 bases and J by 4 bases, with 8 bases left in between. CDR3 sequence (DNA): TGCAGTGCTAGAACCGGGGTCACTGAAGCTTTCTTT. This sequence encodes CSARTGVTEAFF.

This clonotype was seen at least ten times. The chain employs TRBV6-1 and TRBJ2-4, with D perhaps matching TRBD2 (5 bases). V shed 5 bases and J shed 1 base, with 12 bases lying between them. The length of the CDR3 is 15 residues. CDR1 MNHNS and CDR2 SASEGT come from the germline V gene. CDR3 amino acids: CASSRSGLAKNIQYF. The CDR3 DNA follows: TGTGCCAGCAGTCGGAGTGGACTGGCCAAAAACATTCAGTACTTC.